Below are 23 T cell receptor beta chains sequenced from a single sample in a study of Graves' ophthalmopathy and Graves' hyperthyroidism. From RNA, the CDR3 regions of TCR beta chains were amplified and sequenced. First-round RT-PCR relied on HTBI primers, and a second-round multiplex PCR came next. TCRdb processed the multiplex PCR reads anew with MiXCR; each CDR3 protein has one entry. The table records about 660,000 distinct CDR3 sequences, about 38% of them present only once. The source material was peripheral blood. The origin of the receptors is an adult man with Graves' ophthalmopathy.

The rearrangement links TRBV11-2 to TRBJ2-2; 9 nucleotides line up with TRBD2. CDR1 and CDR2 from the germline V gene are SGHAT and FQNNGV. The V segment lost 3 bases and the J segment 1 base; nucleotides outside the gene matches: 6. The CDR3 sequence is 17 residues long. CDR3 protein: CASSFGGGAWNTGELFF. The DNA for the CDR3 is TGTGCCAGCAGCTTTGGCGGGGGGGCGTGGAACACCGGGGAGCTGTTTTTT.

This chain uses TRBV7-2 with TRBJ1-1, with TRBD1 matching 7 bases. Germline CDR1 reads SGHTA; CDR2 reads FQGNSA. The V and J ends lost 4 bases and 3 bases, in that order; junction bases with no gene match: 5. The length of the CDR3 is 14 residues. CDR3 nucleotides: TGTGCCAGCAGCTCACAGGGGAGGGACACTGAAGCTTTCTTT. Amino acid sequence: CASSSQGRDTEAFF.

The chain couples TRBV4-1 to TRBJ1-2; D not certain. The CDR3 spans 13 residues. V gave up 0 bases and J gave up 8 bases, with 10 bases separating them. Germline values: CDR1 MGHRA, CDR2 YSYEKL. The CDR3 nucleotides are TGCGCCAGCAGCCAAGATTTAAGCTGGGGCTACACCTTC. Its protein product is CASSQDLSWGYTF.

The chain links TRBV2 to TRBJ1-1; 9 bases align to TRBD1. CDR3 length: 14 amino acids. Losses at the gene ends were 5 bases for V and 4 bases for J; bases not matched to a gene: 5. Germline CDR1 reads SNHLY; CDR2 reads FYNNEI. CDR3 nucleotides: TGTGCCAGCAGTCCTGGGACAGGGCTCACTGAAGCTTTCTTT. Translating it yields CASSPGTGLTEAFF.

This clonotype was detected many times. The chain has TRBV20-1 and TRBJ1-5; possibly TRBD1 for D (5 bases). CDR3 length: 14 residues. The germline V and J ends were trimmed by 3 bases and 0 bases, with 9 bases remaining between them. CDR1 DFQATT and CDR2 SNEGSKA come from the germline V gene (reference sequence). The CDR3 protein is CSASPQASNQPQHF. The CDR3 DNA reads TGCAGTGCTAGCCCACAGGCTAGCAATCAGCCCCAGCATTTT.

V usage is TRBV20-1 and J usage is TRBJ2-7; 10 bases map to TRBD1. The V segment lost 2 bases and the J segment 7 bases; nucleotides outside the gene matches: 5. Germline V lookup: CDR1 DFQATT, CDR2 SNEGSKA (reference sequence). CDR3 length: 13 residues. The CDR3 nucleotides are TGCAGTGCTAGACGGGGGACAGGGGATGAGCAGTACTTC. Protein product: CSARRGTGDEQYF.

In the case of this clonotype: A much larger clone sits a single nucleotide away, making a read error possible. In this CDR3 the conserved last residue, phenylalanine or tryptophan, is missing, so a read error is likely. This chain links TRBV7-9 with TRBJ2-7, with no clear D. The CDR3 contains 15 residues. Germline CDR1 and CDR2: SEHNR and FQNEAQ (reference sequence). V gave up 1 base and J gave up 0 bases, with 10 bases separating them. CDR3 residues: CASSLGHSSSYEQYL. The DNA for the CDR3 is TGTGCCAGCAGCTTAGGACACTCCAGCTCCTACGAGCAGTACCTC.

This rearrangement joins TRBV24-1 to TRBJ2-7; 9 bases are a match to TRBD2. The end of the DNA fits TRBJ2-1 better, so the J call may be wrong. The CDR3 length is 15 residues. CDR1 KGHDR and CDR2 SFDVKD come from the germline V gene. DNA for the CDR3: TGTGCCACCAGTGATTTAGTTGCGGGAGGGACTGAGCAGTTCTTC. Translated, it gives CATSDLVAGGTEQFF.

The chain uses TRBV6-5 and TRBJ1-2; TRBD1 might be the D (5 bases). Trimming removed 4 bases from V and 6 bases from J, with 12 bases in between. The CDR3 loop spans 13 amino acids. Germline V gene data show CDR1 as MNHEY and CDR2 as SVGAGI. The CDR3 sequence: CASSSVRDHGYTF. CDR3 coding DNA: TGTGCCAGCAGTTCCGTGAGGGACCATGGCTACACCTTC.

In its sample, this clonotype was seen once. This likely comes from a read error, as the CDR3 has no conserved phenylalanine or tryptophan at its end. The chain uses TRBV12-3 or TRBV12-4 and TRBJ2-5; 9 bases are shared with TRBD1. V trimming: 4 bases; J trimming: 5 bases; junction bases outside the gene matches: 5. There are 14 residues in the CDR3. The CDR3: CASSSTGGGETQYS. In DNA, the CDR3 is TGTGCCAGCAGTTCCACAGGGGGCGGGGAGACCCAGTACTCC.

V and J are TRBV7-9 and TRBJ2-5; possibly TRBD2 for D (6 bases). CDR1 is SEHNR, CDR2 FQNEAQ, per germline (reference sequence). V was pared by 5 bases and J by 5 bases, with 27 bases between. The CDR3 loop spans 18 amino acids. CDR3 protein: CASSLRLGRVTVGETQYF. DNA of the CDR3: TGTGCCAGCAGCCTCAGACTAGGTAGGGTCACAGTGGGCGAGACCCAGTACTTC.

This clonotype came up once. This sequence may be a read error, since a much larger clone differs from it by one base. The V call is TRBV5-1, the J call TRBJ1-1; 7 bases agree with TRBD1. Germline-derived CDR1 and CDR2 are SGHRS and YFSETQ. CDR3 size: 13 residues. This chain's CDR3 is CASGFAGDSEAFF. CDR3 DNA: TGCGCCAGCGGCTTCGCCGGGGACAGTGAAGCTTTCTTT.

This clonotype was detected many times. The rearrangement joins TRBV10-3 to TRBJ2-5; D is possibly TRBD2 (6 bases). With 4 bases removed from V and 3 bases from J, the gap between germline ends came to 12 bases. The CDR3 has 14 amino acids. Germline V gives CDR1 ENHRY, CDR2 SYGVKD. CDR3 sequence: CAISVSSEKETQYF. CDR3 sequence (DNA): TGTGCCATCAGTGTCTCTAGCGAGAAAGAGACCCAGTACTTC.

The CDR3 DNA follows: TGTGCCAGCAGCTTTGACAGGGTTGGGGCCTACGAGCAGTACTTC. Its translation is CASSFDRVGAYEQYF. The V gene is TRBV5-4, the J gene TRBJ2-7; TRBD1 aligns across 7 bases. Trimming cost V 2 bases and J 2 bases; bases outside gene matches: 7. Germline values: CDR1 SGHNT, CDR2 YYREEE (reference sequence). This CDR3 contains 15 residues.

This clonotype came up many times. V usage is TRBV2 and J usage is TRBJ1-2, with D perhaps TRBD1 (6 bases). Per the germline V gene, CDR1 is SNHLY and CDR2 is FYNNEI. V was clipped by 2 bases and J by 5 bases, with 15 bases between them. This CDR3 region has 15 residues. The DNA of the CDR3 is TGTGCCAGCAGTGAATGGGGGGGCGCAGAGTATGGCTACACCTTC. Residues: CASSEWGGAEYGYTF.

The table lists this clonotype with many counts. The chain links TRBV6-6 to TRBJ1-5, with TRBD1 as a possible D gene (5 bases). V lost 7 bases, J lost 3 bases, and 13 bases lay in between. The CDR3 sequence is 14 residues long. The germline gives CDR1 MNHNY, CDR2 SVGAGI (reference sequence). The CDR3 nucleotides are TGTGCCAGCACCTCGGGACGGGACAATCAGCCCCAGCATTTT. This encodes CASTSGRDNQPQHF.

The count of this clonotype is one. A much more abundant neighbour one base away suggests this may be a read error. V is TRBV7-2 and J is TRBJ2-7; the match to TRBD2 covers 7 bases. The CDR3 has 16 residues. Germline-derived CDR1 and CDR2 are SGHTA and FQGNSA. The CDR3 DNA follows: TGTGCCAGCAGCTTATTCTACGGCGGGAGCTCCTACAAGCAGTACTTC. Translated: CASSLFYGGSSYKQYF.

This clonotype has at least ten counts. CDR3: CASSLLSAPYGYTF. In DNA form, the CDR3 reads TGTGCCAGCAGCTTACTGTCAGCCCCCTATGGCTACACCTTC. The V gene is TRBV7-2, the J gene TRBJ1-2; no clear D gene. The germline V and J ends were trimmed by 2 bases and 4 bases, with 11 bases remaining between them. Per germline, CDR1 SGHTA and CDR2 FQGNSA. This CDR3 region has 14 residues.

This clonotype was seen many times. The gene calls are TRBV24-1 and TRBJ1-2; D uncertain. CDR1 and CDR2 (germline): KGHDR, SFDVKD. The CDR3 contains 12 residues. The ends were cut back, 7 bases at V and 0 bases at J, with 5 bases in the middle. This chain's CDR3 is CATSDSNYGYTF. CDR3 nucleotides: TGTGCCACCAGCGACTCTAACTATGGCTACACCTTC.

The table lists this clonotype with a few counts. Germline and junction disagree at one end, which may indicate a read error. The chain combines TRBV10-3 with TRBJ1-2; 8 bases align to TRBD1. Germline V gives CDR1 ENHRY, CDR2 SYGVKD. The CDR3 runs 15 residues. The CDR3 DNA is TGTGCCAGCAGTCCGGGACAGGTGATTTCCTATGGCTACACCTTC. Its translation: CASSPGQVISYGYTF.

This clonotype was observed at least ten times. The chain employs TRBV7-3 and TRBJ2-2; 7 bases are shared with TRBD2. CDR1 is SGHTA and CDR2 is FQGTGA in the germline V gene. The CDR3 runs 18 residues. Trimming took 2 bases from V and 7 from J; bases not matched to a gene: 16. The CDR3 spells CASSLLGIGRERVGELFF. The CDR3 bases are TGTGCCAGCAGCTTATTGGGAATCGGGCGGGAGCGTGTCGGGGAGCTGTTTTTT.

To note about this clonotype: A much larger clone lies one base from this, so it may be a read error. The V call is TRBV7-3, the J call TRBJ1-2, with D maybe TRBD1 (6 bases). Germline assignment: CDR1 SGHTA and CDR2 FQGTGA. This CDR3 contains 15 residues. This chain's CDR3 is CTSSFTTGTPRGYTF. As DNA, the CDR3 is TGTACCAGCAGCTTTACGACCGGGACACCGCGTGGCTACACCTTC.

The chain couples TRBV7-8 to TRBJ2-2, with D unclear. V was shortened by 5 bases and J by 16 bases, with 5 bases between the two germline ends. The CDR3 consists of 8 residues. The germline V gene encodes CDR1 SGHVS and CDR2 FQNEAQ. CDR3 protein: CASSQRFF. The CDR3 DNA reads TGTGCCAGCAGCCAACGGTTTTTT.